The 24 T cell receptor beta chains below all came from one sample that was sequenced in a study of regulatory T cells in long-lasting Graves disease. Both iRepertoire HTBI primers and Arm-PCR of CDR3 regions were used to build the TCR beta libraries. TCRdb processed the multiplex PCR reads anew with MiXCR; each CDR3 protein has one entry. The profile covers over 350,000 distinct CDR3 sequences, with less than 25% appearing a single time and under 25% taken by the ten largest. Regarding time point: persistent/refractory GD, antithyroid drugs over 5 years with positive TRAb. The TCR library used RNA extracted from PBMCs. The sequencing used peripheral blood mononuclear cells (PBMCs), collected when the disease was refractory, from a patient treated with antithyroid drugs. The receptors were sampled from a female donor with Graves disease.

This clonotype came up many times. This chain uses TRBV6-2 or TRBV6-3 with TRBJ2-7; the D is unclear. Germline loops: CDR1 MNHEY, CDR2 SVGEGT. V lost 4 bases and J 5 bases, leaving 12 bases between the germline ends. The CDR3 has 13 amino acids. The CDR3 DNA reads as TGTGCCAGCAGTTCATTTGCGGCGCACGAGCAGTACTTC. Translated: CASSSFAAHEQYF.

As for this clonotype: A much larger clone differs from this one at a single base, so this may be a read error. This sequence joins TRBV15 and TRBJ1-1; D remains ambiguous. With 3 bases removed from V and 1 base from J, the gap between germline ends came to 9 bases. The V gene's germline CDR1 is LNHNV and CDR2 YYDKDF (reference sequence). The CDR3 has 14 amino acids. The CDR3 sequence: CATSSATPNTEAFF. The CDR3 DNA reads TGTGCCACCAGCAGCGCGACGCCGAACACTGAAGCTTTCTTT. The full variable domain, completed using reference TRBV15 and TRBJ1-1, is DAMVIQNPRYQVTQFGKPVTLSCSQTLNHNVMYWYQQKSSQAPKLLFHYYDKDFNNEADTPDNFQSRRPNTSFCFLDIRSPGLGDTAMYLCATSSATPNTEAFFGQGTRLTVV.

This clonotype was seen at least ten times. This chain uses TRBV7-9 with TRBJ2-5; no reliable D call. The CDR3 sequence is 14 residues long. Germline V gene sequence: CDR1 SEHNR, CDR2 FQNEAQ (reference sequence). V gave up 1 base and J gave up 0 bases, with 6 bases separating them. DNA for the CDR3: TGTGCCAGCAGCTTAGTGGCACACCAAGAGACCCAGTACTTC. It codes for CASSLVAHQETQYF.

The chain carries TRBV19 and TRBJ1-3, with TRBD1 matching over 8 bases. J gave up 4 bases and V 7 bases, and 3 bases lay outside the gene matches. The CDR3 sequence is 13 residues long. The germline V gene encodes CDR1 LNHDA and CDR2 SQIVND (reference sequence). For the CDR3, the DNA is TGTGCCAGTACAGGGGGCGCAGGAAACACCATATATTTT. This sequence encodes CASTGGAGNTIYF.

The chain links TRBV2 to TRBJ2-3, with D hard to call. V shed 3 bases and J shed 4 bases, with 11 bases lying between them. There are 14 residues in the CDR3. Germline V gene data show CDR1 as SNHLY and CDR2 as FYNNEI. Here the CDR3 DNA reads TGTGCCAGCAGTGACTCAGCGAACTCAGATACGCAGTATTTT. Translated, it gives CASSDSANSDTQYF.

This clonotype was seen ten or more times. The rearrangement uses TRBV6-1 and TRBJ1-2; D gene uncertain. The ends were cut back, 4 bases at V and 4 bases at J, with 16 bases in the middle. The CDR3 is 15 residues long. Germline lookup yields CDR1 MNHNS and CDR2 SASEGT. The CDR3 nucleotides are TGTGCCAGCAGTGCCGGACGAAGACTTAGCTATGGCTACACCTTC. This translates into CASSAGRRLSYGYTF.

This clonotype came up once. Since a much larger clone is just one base distant, this may be a read error. The chain recombines TRBV28 with TRBJ1-5, with D maybe TRBD1 (6 bases). Trimming took off 3 bases at V and 2 bases at J, with 14 bases between the two ends. Germline CDR1 is MDHEN and CDR2 is SYDVKM. The CDR3 loop spans 16 amino acids. CDR3 DNA sequence: TGTGCCAGCAGTTTCTGGGGGGGGCGGCGCAATCAGCCCCAGCATTTT. Translated, it gives CASSFWGGRRNQPQHF.

This clonotype was observed a single time. This rearrangement joins TRBV10-1 to TRBJ2-1, with 13 nucleotides matching TRBD2. CDR1 is WNHNN and CDR2 is SYGVQD in the germline V gene (reference sequence). V trimming: 5 bases; J trimming: 0 bases; junction bases outside the gene matches: 10. The CDR3 loop spans 19 amino acids. The CDR3 sequence: CASSPGLAGSTGSYNEQFF. CDR3 nucleotides: TGCGCCAGCAGTCCGGGACTAGCGGGATCGACAGGCTCCTACAATGAGCAGTTCTTC.

In this sample, this clonotype turned up a few times. The V and J genes are TRBV29-1 and TRBJ2-2; tentatively, D is TRBD2 (6 bases). The CDR3 consists of 13 residues. From germline, CDR1 is SQVTM and CDR2 ANQGSEA. Trimming left V 2 bases short and J 4 bases short, with 8 bases between. CDR3: CSVERGITGELFF. In nucleotides, the CDR3 is TGCAGCGTTGAACGGGGGATCACCGGGGAGCTGTTTTTT.

This clonotype was recorded many times. The chain couples TRBV28 to TRBJ1-6; D unclear. The V and J ends lost 7 bases and 7 bases respectively, with 17 bases between them. This CDR3 has 15 residues. Per the germline V gene, CDR1 is MDHEN and CDR2 is SYDVKM. The CDR3 DNA is TGTGCCAGCAACTCGAGGTGGAGGTGGAATTCACCCCTCCACTTT. It encodes CASNSRWRWNSPLHF.

In its sample, this clonotype was seen a few times. The gene calls are TRBV6-1 and TRBJ2-3; D gene unclear. The CDR3 consists of 13 residues. Germline values: CDR1 MNHNS, CDR2 SASEGT. Trimming cost V 6 bases and J 2 bases, with 9 bases left between them. DNA for the CDR3: TGTGCCAGCAGCGGGCAGTCCACAGATACGCAGTATTTT. Its protein is CASSGQSTDTQYF.

The J gene is TRBJ1-4, the V gene TRBV4-2; 8 bases align to TRBD1. The germline V gene has CDR1 LGHNA and CDR2 YNFKEQ. This CDR3 is built from 16 residues. The V segment lost 5 bases and the J segment 0 bases; nucleotides outside the gene matches: 5. The CDR3 reads CASSGQGGATNEKLFF. In nucleotides, the CDR3 is TGTGCCAGCAGCGGACAGGGTGGAGCAACTAATGAAAAACTGTTTTTT.

This clonotype was recorded a few times. The chain uses TRBV20-1 and TRBJ2-5; maybe TRBD2 (6 bases). CDR1 is DFQATT and CDR2 is SNEGSKA in the germline V gene (reference sequence). Trimming pared 6 bases from V and 2 bases from J, leaving 16 bases between. This CDR3 has 14 residues. CDR3 sequence reads: CSAPPAGRQETQYF. Written as DNA, the CDR3 is TGCAGTGCCCCGCCCGCGGGGAGACAAGAGACCCAGTACTTC.

The CDR3 nucleotides are TGTGCCAGCAGTTACAGCGGGAGAGTTTGGGACACCGGGGAGCTGTTTTTT. This translates into CASSYSGRVWDTGELFF. This rearrangement joins TRBV28 to TRBJ2-2, with 8 bases fitting TRBD2. The junction had 10 bases not matched to a gene; V was cut back by 4 bases and J by 3 bases. Germline loops: CDR1 MDHEN, CDR2 SYDVKM. The CDR3 extends over 17 amino acids.

Ten or more counts support this clonotype. The chain has TRBV18 and TRBJ2-4, with 8 nucleotides matching TRBD1. After removal of 6 bases from V and 1 base from J, the junction contained 2 bases not matched to a gene. The CDR3 runs 14 residues. Germline lookup yields CDR1 KGHSH and CDR2 LQKENI. In nucleotides, the CDR3 is TGTGCCAGCTCGCAGGGGGCGGCCAAAAACATTCAGTACTTC. It specifies CASSQGAAKNIQYF.

This clonotype was detected only a few times. The chain is built from TRBV30 and TRBJ1-1, with D possibly being TRBD1 (6 bases). CDR1 is GTSNPN, CDR2 SVGIG, per germline (reference sequence). The CDR3 runs 15 residues. V shed 3 bases and J shed 6 bases, with 20 bases lying between them. DNA of the CDR3: TGTGCCTGGAGGGACCCCGGGCAGGGGTACGCTGAAGCTTTCTTT. Amino acids: CAWRDPGQGYAEAFF.

The rearrangement links TRBV29-1 to TRBJ2-7, with D perhaps TRBD1 (6 bases). Trimming took off 2 bases at V and 7 bases at J, with 18 bases between the two ends. This CDR3 region has 14 residues. Germline V gives CDR1 SQVTM, CDR2 ANQGSEA. The CDR3 reads CSVESRDTPLEQYF. The DNA for the CDR3 is TGCAGCGTTGAATCCCGGGACACCCCTTTAGAGCAGTACTTC.

This clonotype was recorded many times. V is TRBV12-3 or TRBV12-4 and J is TRBJ1-5; D ambiguous. Trimming removed 6 bases at V and 6 bases at J, with 12 bases between. CDR3 size: 13 residues. The DNA of the CDR3 is TGTGCCAGCAGCCCCCTCGGCGGTCAGCCCCAGCATTTT. Amino acid sequence: CASSPLGGQPQHF.

This clonotype was seen many times. The gene calls are TRBV10-3 and TRBJ2-7; perhaps TRBD1 as D (6 bases). Germline V CDR1 and CDR2: ENHRY, SYGVKD. Trimming cost V 3 bases and J 9 bases, with 15 bases left between them. The CDR3 covers 13 residues. CDR3 sequence (DNA): TGTGCCATCAGTGAACCGGGACACGTTTGGCAGTACTTC. It is translated as CAISEPGHVWQYF.

The rearrangement joins TRBV11-2 to TRBJ2-7, with 8 nucleotides matching TRBD2. V lost 3 bases to trimming and J lost 2 bases; unmatched junction nucleotides: 6. Per the germline V gene, CDR1 is SGHAT and CDR2 is FQNNGV. The CDR3 loop spans 15 amino acids. The CDR3 is CASSFGRGPTYEQYF. Written as DNA, the CDR3 is TGTGCCAGCAGCTTCGGGAGGGGCCCAACCTACGAGCAGTACTTC.

There are a few counts of this clonotype. CDR3 DNA sequence: TGCAGTGCTAGCGGGCCAGTCGAACTAGGACCCTACGAGCAGTACTTC. Translating it yields CSASGPVELGPYEQYF. V gene TRBV20-1 combines with J gene TRBJ2-7; possible D gene TRBD2, 5 bases. The CDR3 length is 16 residues. CDR1 DFQATT and CDR2 SNEGSKA come from the germline V gene (reference sequence). V shed 3 bases and J shed 2 bases, with 20 bases lying between them.

This clonotype has just a few counts. This chain links TRBV19 with TRBJ1-2, with TRBD1 matching over 10 bases. Germline V CDR1 and CDR2: LNHDA, SQIVND (reference sequence). J was trimmed by 0 bases and V by 4 bases; bases with no gene match: 5. The CDR3 contains 16 residues. The CDR3 sequence: CASSTRDRGANYGYTF. As DNA, the CDR3 is TGTGCCAGTAGTACTCGGGACAGGGGAGCTAACTATGGCTACACCTTC.

In this sample, this clonotype turned up many times. One junction end disagrees with the germline gene, perhaps due to a read error. This chain links TRBV30 with TRBJ1-1; D is perhaps TRBD1 (5 bases). This CDR3 contains 13 residues. CDR1 and CDR2 (germline): GTSNPN, SVGIG (reference sequence). The CDR3 nucleotides read TGTGCCCGGAGAGAACAGGTCGGAACTGAAGCTTTCTTT. It is translated as CARREQVGTEAFF.

This clonotype occurred many times. The CDR3 carries no conserved terminal phenylalanine or tryptophan, so it likely arises from a read error. No DNA is shown, since the ends of the CDR3 on it are uncertain; the CDR3 is the one TCRdb lists. The rearrangement joins TRBV14 to TRBJ2-5; the DNA was not compared with TRBD1, the D call given in the table. The germline gives CDR1 SGHDN, CDR2 FVKESK. Termini included, the CDR3 measures 9 amino acids. CDR3 amino acids: CASSQDGPP.